This T cell receptor beta chain was retrieved from a study of cytomegalovirus exposure and HLA in healthy donors. Study-level results: Later analysis suggested links between common viral pathogens and several top significant clusters. A missense DCLRE1C variant was associated with V- and J-gene trimming of TCR beta chains in a later analysis, and an independent cohort replicated the association. It was reportedly the case that the classifier diagnosed cytomegalovirus status with high specificity and sensitivity.

There are 16 residues in the CDR3. Germline V gives CDR1 SGHRS, CDR2 YFSETQ. With regard to this clone: What it recognizes is unknown. The junction departs from germline at one end; a sequencing error may be responsible.

The PCR contained 60 Vbeta and 13 Jbeta primers. In the original workflow: Approximately 12 million of around 85 million unique TCR beta chains were shared, per a later count. TCRdb's copy holds only in-frame clones and misses some; the assay was immunoSEQ multiplex PCR. V and J calls and clone size are as listed in that table; D and trimming were resolved from the DNA. Among tens of thousands of clones, roughly a tenth were seen once, and the ten largest hold around 25%. The receptor comes from a man in his fifties or sixties in good health and CMV-seropositive. The specimen was PBMCs. The chain has TRBV5-1 and TRBJ1-2, with D perhaps TRBD1 (6 bases). For the CDR3, the DNA is TGCGCCAGCAGTTTGGAGATCCAGGGGCCCAACTATGGCTACACCTTC. Its translation is CASSLEIQGPNYGYTF.